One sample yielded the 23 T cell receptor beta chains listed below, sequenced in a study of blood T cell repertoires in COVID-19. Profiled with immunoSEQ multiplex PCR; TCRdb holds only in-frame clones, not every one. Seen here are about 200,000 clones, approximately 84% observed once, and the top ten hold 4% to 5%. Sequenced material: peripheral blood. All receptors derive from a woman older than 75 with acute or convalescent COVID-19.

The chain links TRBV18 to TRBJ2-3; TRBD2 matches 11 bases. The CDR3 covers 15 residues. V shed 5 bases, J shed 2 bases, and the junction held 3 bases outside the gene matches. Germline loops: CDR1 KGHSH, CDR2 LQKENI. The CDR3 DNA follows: TGTGCCAGCTCAGTACTAGCGGGGGTCACAGATACGCAGTATTTT. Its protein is CASSVLAGVTDTQYF.

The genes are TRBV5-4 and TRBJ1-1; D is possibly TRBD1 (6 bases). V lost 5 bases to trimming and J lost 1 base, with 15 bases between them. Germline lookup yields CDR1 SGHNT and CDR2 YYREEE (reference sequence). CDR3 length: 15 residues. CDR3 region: CASSSRGGPNTEAFF. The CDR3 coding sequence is TGTGCCAGCAGTTCTCGGGGGGGCCCGAACACTGAAGCTTTCTTT.

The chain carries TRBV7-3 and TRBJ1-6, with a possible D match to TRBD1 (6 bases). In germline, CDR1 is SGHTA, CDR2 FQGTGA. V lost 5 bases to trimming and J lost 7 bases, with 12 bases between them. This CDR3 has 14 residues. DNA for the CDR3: TGTGCCAGCAGCCTTACAGGGTACAATTCACCCCTCCACTTT. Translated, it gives CASSLTGYNSPLHF.

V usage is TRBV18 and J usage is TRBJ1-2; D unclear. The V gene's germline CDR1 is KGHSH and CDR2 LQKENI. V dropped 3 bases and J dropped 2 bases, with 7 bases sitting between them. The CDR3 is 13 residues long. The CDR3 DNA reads TGTGCCAGCTCACCGGGAGAAAACTATGGCTACACCTTC. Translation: CASSPGENYGYTF.

This CDR3 reads CASSDWEGYNEQFF. CDR3 coding DNA: TGTGCCAGTAGTGATTGGGAGGGGTACAATGAGCAGTTCTTC. The chain links TRBV19 to TRBJ2-1; 7 positions match TRBD2. Losses at the gene ends were 5 bases for V and 4 bases for J; bases not matched to a gene: 5. CDR1 and CDR2 from the germline V gene are LNHDA and SQIVND (reference sequence). This CDR3 contains 14 residues. The full variable domain, rest sourced from reference TRBV19 and TRBJ2-1, is DGGITQSPKYLFRKEGQNVTLSCEQNLNHDAMYWYRQDPGQGLRLIYYSQIVNDFQKGDIAEGYSVSREKKESFPLTVTSAQKNPTAFYLCASSDWEGYNEQFFGPGTRLTVL.

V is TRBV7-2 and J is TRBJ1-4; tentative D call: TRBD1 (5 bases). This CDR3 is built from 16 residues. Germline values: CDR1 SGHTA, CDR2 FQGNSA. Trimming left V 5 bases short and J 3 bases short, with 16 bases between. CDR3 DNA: TGTGCCAGCAGCGGCCCCCTTGGGGGGGCTAATGAAAAACTGTTTTTT. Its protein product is CASSGPLGGANEKLFF.

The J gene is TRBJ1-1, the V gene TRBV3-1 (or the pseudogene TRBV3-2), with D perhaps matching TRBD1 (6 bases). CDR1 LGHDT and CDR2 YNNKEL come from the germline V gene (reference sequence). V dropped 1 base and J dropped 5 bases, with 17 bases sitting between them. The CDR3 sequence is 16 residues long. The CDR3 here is CASSQVLTPRGTEAFF. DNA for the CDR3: TGTGCCAGCAGCCAAGTATTGACTCCGAGGGGGACTGAAGCTTTCTTT.

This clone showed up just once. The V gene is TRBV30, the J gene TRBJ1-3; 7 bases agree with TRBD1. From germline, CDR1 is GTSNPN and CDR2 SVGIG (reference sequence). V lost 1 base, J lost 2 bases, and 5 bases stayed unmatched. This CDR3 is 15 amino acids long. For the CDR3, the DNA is TGTGCCTGGAGTGATGACAGGGTGGCTGGAAACACCATATATTTT. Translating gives CAWSDDRVAGNTIYF.

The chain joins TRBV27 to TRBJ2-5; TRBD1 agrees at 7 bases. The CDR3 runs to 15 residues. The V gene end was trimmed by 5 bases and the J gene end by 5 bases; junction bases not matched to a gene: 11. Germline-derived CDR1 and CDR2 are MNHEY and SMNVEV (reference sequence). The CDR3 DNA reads TGTGCCAGCAGTCCTTCCCTGACAGGGTCGGAGACCCAGTACTTC. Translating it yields CASSPSLTGSETQYF.

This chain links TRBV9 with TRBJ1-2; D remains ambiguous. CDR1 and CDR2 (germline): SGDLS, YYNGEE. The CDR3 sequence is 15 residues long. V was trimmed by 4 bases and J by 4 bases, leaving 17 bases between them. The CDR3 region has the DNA TGTGCCAGCAGCCCCGAGGGTGGCAGACTCTATGGCTACACCTTC. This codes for CASSPEGGRLYGYTF.

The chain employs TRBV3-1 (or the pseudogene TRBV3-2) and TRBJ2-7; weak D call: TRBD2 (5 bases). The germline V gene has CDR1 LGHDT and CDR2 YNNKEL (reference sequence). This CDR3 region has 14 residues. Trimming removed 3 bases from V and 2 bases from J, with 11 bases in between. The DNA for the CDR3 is TGTGCCAGCAGCCACACTAGGAACCCCTACGAGCAGTACTTC. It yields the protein CASSHTRNPYEQYF.

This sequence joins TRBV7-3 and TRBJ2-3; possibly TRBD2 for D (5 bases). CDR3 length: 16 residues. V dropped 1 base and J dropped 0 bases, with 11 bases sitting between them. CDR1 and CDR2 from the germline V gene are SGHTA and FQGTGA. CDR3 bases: TGTGCCAGCAGCTTAAGTAGCGCATCTAGCACAGATACGCAGTATTTT. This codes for CASSLSSASSTDTQYF.

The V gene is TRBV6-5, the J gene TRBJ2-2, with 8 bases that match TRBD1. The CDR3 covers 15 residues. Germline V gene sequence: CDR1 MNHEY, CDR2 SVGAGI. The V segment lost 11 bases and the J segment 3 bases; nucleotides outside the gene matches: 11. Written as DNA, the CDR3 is TGTGCCGTCCGACCCCGGACAGGGTACACCGGGGAGCTGTTTTTT. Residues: CAVRPRTGYTGELFF.

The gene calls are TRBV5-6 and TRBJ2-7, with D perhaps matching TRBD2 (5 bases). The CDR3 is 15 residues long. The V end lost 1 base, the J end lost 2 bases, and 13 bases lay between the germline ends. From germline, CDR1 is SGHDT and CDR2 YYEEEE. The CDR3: CASSLKLAGAYEQYF. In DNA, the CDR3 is TGTGCCAGCAGCTTGAAACTTGCGGGTGCCTACGAGCAGTACTTC. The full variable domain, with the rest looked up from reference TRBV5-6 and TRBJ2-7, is DAGVTQSPTHLIKTRGQQVTLRCSPKSGHDTVSWYQQALGQGPQFIFQYYEEEERQRGNFPDRFSGHQFPNYSSELNVNALLLGDSALYLCASSLKLAGAYEQYFGPGTRLTVT.

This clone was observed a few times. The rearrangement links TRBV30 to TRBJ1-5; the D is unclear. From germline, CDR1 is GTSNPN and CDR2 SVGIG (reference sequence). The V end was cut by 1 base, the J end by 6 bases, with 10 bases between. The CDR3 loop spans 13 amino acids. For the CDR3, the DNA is TGTGCCTGGAGTGGGGGAGGAGGTCAGCCCCAGCATTTT. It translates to CAWSGGGGQPQHF.

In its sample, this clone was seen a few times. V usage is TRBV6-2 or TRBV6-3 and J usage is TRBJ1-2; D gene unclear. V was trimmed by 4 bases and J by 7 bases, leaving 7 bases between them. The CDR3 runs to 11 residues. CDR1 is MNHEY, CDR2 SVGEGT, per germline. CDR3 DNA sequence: TGTGCCAGCAGTTTCGGAGGTGGCTACACCTTC. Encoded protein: CASSFGGGYTF.

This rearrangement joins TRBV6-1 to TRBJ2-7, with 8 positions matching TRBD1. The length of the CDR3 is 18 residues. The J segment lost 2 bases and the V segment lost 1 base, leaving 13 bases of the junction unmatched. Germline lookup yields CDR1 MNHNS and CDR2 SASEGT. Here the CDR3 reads CASSEEGRGLIQPYEQYF. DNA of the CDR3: TGTGCCAGCAGTGAAGAGGGCAGGGGGCTAATTCAACCCTACGAGCAGTACTTC.

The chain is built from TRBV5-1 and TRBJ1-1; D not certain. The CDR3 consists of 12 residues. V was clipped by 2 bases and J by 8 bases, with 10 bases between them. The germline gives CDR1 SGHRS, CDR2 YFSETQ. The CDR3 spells CASSFPGAEAFF. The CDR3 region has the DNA TGCGCCAGCAGCTTCCCCGGTGCCGAAGCTTTCTTT. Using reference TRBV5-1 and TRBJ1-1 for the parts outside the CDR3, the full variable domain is KAGVTQTPRYLIKTRGQQVTLSCSPISGHRSVSWYQQTPGQGLQFLFEYFSETQRNKGNFPGRFSGRQFSNSRSEMNVSTLELGDSALYLCASSFPGAEAFFGQGTRLTVV.

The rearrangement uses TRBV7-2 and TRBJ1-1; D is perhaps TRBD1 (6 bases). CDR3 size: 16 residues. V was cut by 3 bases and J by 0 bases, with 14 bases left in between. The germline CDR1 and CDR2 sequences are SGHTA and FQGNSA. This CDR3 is CASSFQQGPMNTEAFF. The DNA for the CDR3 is TGTGCCAGCAGCTTCCAACAGGGCCCTATGAACACTGAAGCTTTCTTT. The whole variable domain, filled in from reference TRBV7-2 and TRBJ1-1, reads GAGVSQSPSNKVTEKGKDVELRCDPISGHTALYWYRQSLGQGLEFLIYFQGNSAPDKSGLPSDRFSAERTGGSVSTLTIQRTQQEDSAVYLCASSFQQGPMNTEAFFGQGTRLTVV.

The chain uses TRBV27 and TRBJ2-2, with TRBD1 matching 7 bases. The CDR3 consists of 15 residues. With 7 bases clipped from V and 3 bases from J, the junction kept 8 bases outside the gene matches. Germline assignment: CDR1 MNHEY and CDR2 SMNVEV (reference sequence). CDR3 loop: CASTEGDRDTGELFF. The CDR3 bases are TGTGCCAGCACGGAAGGGGACAGAGACACCGGGGAGCTGTTTTTT.

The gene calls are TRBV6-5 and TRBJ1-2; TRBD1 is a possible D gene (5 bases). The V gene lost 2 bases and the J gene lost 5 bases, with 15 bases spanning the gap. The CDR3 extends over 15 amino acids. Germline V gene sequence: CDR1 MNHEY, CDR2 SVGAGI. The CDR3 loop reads CASSYVGGAPYGYTF. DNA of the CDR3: TGTGCCAGCAGTTACGTCGGGGGAGCCCCTTATGGCTACACCTTC.

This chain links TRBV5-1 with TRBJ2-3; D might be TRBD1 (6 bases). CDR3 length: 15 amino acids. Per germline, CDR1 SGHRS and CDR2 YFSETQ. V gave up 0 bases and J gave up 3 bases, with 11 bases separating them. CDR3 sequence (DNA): TGCGCCAGCAGCTTGGATGGCAGGGGAACAGATACGCAGTATTTT. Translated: CASSLDGRGTDTQYF.

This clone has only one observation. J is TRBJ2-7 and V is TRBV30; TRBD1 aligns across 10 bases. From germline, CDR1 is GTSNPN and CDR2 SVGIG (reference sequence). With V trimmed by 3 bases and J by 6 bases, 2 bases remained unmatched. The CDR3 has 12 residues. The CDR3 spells CAWSGTGVEQYF. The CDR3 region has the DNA TGTGCCTGGAGCGGGACAGGGGTCGAGCAGTACTTC.